The clone carrying this T cell receptor beta chain showed up just a few times. Its cognate antigen is unknown. Blood CD8+ and CD4+ T cells underwent high-throughput TCR beta sequencing. Negative magnetic isolation gave CD8+ and CD4+ cells; FACS enriched CD8+ TEMRA. The sample is drawn from a study of CD8 T cells in Susac syndrome. RNA amounts of about 0.5 to 1 ug underwent reverse transcription with random hexamers. Amplification of TCR beta CDR3 across 54 Vbeta and 13 Jbeta was performed with immunoSEQ multiplex PCR. One entry per CDR3 protein results from TCRdb running MiXCR on the immunoSEQ multiplex PCR reads. The profile shows about 300,000 distinct CDR3 sequences, approximately 85% of them singletons. Regarding the study as a whole: The study conceded that relatively few individuals underwent its TCR sequencing and HLA analysis.

What was sequenced was CD8+ T cells from PBMCs. The clonotype was recovered from a human donor with multiple sclerosis.

As DNA, the CDR3 is TGTGCCAGCAGCTTAGCCCCCTCTGGGGCCAACGTCCTGACTTTC. This gives the protein CASSLAPSGANVLTF. This sequence joins TRBV7-9 and TRBJ2-6; D is unclear. Germline V gene sequence: CDR1 SEHNR, CDR2 FQNEAQ (reference sequence). V was pared by 0 bases and J by 0 bases, with 3 bases between. The CDR3 has 15 amino acids.